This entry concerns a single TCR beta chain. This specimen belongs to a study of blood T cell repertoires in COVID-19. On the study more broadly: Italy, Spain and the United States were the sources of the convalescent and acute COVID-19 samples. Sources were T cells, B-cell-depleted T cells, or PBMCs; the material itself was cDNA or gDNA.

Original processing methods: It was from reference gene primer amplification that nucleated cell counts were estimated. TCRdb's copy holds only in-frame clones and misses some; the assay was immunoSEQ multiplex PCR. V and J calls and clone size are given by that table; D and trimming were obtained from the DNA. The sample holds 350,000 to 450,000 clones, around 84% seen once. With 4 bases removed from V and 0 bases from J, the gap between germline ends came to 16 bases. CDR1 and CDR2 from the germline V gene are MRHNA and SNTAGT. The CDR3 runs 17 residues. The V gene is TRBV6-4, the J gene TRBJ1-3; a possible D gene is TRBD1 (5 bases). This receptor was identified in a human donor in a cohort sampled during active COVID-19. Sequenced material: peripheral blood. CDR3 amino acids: CASSGDSQFSSGNTIYF. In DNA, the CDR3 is TGTGCCAGCAGTGGCGACAGTCAATTTTCCTCTGGAAACACCATATATTTT.